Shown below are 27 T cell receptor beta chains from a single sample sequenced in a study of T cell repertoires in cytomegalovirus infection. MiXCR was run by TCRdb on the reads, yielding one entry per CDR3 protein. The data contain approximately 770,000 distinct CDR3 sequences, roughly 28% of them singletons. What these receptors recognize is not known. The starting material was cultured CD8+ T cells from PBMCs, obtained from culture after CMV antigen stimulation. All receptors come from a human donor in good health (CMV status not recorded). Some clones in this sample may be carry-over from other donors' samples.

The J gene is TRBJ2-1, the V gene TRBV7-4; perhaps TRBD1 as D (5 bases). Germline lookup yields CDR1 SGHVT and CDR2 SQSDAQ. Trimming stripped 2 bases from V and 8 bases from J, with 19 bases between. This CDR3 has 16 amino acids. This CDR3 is CASSLRSGTGSDEQFF. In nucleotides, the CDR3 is TGTGCCAGCAGCTTAAGATCCGGAACAGGATCGGATGAGCAGTTCTTC.

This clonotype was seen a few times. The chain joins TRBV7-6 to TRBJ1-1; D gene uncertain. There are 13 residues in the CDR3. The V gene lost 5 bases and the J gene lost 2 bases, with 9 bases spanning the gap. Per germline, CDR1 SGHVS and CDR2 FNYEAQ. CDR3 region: CASSAEENTEAFF. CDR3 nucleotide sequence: TGTGCCAGCAGCGCGGAAGAAAACACTGAAGCTTTCTTT.

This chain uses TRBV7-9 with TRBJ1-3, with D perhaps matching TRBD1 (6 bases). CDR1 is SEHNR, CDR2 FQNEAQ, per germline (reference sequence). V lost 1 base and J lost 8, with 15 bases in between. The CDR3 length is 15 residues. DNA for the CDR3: TGTGCCAGCAGCTTAGAAGGGGGTCGTTGGGACACCATATATTTT. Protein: CASSLEGGRWDTIYF. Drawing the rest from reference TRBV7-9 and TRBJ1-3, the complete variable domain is DTGVSQNPRHKITKRGQNVTFRCDPISEHNRLYWYRQTLGQGPEFLTYFQNEAQLEKSRLLSDRFSAERPKGSFSTLEIQRTEQGDSAMYLCASSLEGGRWDTIYFGEGSWLTVV.

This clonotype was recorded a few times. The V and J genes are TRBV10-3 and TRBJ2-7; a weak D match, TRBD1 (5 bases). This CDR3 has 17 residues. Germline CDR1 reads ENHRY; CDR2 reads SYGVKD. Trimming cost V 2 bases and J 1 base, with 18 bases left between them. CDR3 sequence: CAISEPFRVGESYEQYF. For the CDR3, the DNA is TGTGCCATCAGTGAGCCTTTCAGGGTAGGCGAGTCCTACGAGCAGTACTTC.

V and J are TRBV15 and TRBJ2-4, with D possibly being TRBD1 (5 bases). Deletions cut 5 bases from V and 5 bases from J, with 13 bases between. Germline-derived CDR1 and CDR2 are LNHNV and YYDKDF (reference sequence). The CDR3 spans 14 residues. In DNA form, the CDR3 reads TGTGCCACCAGCGTCCCGGACACTCAAAACATTCAGTACTTC. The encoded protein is CATSVPDTQNIQYF.

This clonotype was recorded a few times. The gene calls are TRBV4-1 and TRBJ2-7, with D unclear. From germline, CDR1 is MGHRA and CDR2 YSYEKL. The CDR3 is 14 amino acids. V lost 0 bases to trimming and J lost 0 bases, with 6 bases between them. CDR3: CASSQDTISYEQYV. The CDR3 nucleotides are TGCGCCAGCAGCCAAGATACCATCTCCTACGAGCAGTACGTC.

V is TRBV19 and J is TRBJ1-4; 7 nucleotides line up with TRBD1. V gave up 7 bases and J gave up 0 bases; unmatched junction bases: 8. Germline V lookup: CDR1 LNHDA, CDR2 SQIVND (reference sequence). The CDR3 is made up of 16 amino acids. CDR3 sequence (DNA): TGTGCCAGTACCGAGACAGGGCCCGCAACTAATGAAAAACTGTTTTTT. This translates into CASTETGPATNEKLFF. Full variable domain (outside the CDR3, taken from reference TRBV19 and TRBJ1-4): DGGITQSPKYLFRKEGQNVTLSCEQNLNHDAMYWYRQDPGQGLRLIYYSQIVNDFQKGDIAEGYSVSREKKESFPLTVTSAQKNPTAFYLCASTETGPATNEKLFFGSGTQLSVL.

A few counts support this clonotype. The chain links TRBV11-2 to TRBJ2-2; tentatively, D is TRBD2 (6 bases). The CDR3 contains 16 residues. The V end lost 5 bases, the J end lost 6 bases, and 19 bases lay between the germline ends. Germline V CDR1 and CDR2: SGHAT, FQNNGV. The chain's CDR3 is CASSPFFGGDPGELFF. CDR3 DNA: TGTGCCAGCAGCCCTTTCTTTGGCGGGGACCCCGGGGAGCTGTTTTTT.

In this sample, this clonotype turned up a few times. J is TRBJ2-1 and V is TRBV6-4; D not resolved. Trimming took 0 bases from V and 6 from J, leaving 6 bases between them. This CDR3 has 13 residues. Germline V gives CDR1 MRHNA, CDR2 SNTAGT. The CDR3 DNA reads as TGTGCCAGCAGTGACTCGAAGTTCAATGAGCAGTTCTTC. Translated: CASSDSKFNEQFF.

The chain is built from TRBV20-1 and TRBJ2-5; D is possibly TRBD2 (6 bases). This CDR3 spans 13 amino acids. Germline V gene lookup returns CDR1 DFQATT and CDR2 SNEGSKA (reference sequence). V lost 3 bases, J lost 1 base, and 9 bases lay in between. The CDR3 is CSARSGVQETQYF. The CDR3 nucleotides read TGCAGTGCTAGGTCGGGGGTCCAAGAGACCCAGTACTTC.

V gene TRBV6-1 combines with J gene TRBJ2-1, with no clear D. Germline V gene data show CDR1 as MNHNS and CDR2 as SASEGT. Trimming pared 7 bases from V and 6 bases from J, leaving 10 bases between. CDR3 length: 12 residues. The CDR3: CASIPRFNEQFF. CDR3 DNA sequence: TGTGCCAGCATCCCTCGATTCAATGAGCAGTTCTTC.

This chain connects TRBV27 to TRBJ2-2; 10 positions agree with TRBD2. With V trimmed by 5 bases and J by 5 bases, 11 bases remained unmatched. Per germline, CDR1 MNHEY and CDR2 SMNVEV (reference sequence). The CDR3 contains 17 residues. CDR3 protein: CASSQGAAGGWTGELFF. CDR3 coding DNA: TGTGCCAGCAGTCAAGGGGCAGCGGGGGGGTGGACCGGGGAGCTGTTTTTT.

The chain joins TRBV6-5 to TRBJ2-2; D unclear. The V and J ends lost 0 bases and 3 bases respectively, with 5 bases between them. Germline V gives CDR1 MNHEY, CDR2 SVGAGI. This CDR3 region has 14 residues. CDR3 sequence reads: CASSYSPDTGELFF. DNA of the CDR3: TGTGCCAGCAGTTACTCCCCTGACACCGGGGAGCTGTTTTTT.

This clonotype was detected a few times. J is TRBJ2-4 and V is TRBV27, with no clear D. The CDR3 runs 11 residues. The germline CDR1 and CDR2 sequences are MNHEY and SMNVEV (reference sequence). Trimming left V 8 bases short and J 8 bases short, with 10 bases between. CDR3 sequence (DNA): TGTGCCAGCTCCTCTGGGGACATTCAGTACTTC. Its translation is CASSSGDIQYF.

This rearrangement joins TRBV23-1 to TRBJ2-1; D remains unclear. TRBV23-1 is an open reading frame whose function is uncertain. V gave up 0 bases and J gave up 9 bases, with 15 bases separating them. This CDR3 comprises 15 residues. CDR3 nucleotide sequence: TGCGCCAGCAGTCAATCCCGGATGTCCAGGAGTGAGCAGTTCTTC. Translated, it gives CASSQSRMSRSEQFF.

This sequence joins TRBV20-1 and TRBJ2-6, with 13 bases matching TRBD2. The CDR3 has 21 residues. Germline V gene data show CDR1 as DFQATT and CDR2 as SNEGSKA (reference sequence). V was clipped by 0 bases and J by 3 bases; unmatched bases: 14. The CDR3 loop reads CSARDLGLAGRNVGGANVLTF. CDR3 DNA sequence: TGCAGTGCTAGAGATCTGGGACTAGCGGGGCGAAATGTTGGTGGGGCCAACGTCCTGACTTTC.

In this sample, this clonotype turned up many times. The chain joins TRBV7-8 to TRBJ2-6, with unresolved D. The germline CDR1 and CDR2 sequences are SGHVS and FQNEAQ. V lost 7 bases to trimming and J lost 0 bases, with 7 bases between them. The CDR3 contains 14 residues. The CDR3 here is CASIPSSGANVLTF. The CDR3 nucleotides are TGTGCCAGCATTCCAAGCTCTGGGGCCAACGTCCTGACTTTC.

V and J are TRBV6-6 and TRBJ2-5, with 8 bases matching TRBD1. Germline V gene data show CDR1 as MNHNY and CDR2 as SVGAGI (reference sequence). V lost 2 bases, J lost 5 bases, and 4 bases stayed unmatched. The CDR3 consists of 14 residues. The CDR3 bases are TGTGCCAGCAGTTACCAGGGGGCACGGGAGACCCAGTACTTC. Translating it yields CASSYQGARETQYF.

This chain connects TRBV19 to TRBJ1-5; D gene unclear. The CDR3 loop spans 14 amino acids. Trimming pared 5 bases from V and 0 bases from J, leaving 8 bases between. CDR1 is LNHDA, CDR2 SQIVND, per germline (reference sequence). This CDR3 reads CASSEDPSNQPQHF. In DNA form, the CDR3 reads TGTGCCAGTAGTGAGGACCCTAGCAATCAGCCCCAGCATTTT.

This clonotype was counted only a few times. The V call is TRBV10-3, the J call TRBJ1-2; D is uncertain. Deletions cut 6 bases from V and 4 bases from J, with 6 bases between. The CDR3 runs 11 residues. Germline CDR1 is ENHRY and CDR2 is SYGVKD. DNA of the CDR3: TGTGCCATCAGGAGCATCTATGGCTACACCTTC. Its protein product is CAIRSIYGYTF.

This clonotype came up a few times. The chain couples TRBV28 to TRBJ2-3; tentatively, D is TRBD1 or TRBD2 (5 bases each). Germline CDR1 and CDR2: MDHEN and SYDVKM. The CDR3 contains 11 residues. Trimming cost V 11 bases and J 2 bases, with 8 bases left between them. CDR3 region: CAGGDTDTQYF. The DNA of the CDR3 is TGTGCCGGGGGTGACACAGATACGCAGTATTTT.

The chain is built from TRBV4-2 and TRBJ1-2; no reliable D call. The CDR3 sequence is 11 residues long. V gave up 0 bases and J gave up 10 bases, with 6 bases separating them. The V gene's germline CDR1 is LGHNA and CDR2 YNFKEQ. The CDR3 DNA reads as TGTGCCAGCAGCCAAGATCGGGACTACACCTTC. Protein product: CASSQDRDYTF.

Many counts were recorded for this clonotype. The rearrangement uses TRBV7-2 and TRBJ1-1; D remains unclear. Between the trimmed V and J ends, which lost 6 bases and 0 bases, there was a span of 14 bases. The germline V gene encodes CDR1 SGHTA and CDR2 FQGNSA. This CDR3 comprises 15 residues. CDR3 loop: CASRKLREMNTEAFF. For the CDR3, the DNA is TGTGCCAGCAGAAAACTGCGGGAAATGAACACTGAAGCTTTCTTT.

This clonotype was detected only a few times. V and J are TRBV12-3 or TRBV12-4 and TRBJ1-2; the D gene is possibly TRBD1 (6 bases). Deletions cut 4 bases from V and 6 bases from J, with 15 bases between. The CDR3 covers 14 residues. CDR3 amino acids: CASSSRDNWDGYTF. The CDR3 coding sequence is TGTGCCAGCAGTTCCCGGGACAATTGGGATGGCTACACCTTC.

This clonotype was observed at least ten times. The CDR3 DNA sequence: TGTGCCAGCAGCCCGAGGGGACAGGGGCCCAATCAGCCCCAGCATTTT. Residues: CASSPRGQGPNQPQHF. The rearrangement uses TRBV7-2 and TRBJ1-5; 10 nucleotides agree with TRBD1. Germline V gene data show CDR1 as SGHTA and CDR2 as FQGNSA. With 5 bases clipped from V and 3 bases from J, the junction kept 7 bases outside the gene matches. The length of the CDR3 is 16 residues. The full variable domain, rest sourced from reference TRBV7-2 and TRBJ1-5, is GAGVSQSPSNKVTEKGKDVELRCDPISGHTALYWYRQSLGQGLEFLIYFQGNSAPDKSGLPSDRFSAERTGGSVSTLTIQRTQQEDSAVYLCASSPRGQGPNQPQHFGDGTRLSIL.

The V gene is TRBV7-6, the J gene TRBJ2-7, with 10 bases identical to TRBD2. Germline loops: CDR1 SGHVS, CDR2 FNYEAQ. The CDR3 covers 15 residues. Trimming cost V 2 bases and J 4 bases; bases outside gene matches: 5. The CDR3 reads CASSLLAGDMYEQYV. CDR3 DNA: TGTGCCAGCAGCTTACTAGCGGGGGATATGTACGAGCAGTACGTC.

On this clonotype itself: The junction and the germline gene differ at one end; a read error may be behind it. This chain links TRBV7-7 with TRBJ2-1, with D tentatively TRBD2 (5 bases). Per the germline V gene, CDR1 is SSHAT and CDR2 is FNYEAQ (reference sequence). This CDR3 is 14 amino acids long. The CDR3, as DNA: TGTGCTAGCAGCTTAGTCGAGGGCGATAATGAGCAGTTCTTC. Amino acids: CASSLVEGDNEQFF. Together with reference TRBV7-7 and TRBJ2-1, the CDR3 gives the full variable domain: GAGVSQSPRYKVTKRGQDVTLRCDPISSHATLYWYQQALGQGPEFLTYFNYEAQPDKSGLPSDRFSAERPEGSISTLTIQRTEQRDSAMYRCASSLVEGDNEQFFGPGTRLTVL.